Included here is one T cell receptor (beta chain) sequence, with context. Its specificity is not known. This record belongs to a study of cytomegalovirus exposure and HLA in healthy donors. Findings of the study overall: Most of the CMV-associated TCR beta chains (in a later analysis) appeared to be HLA-restricted. In a later analysis, productive TCRs from donors in an Asian-associated ancestry cluster reportedly carried fewer N-insertions than the cohort mean.

This CDR3 contains 15 residues. Germline assignment: CDR1 KGHSH and CDR2 LQKENI. Between the trimmed V and J ends, which lost 5 bases and 4 bases, there was a span of 15 bases. The PCR had 60 Vbeta and 13 Jbeta primers. Here immunoSEQ multiplex PCR was the method, and the copy in TCRdb shows in-frame clones only, minus some. The sample contains roughly 75,000 clones, 75% to 85% of which appear only once. The TCR comes from a man aged 70 or older in good health and CMV-seropositive. Specimen: PBMCs. This chain uses TRBV18 with TRBJ1-5; D unclear. The CDR3 bases are TGTGCCAGCTCATCCGGGTCATTCGGGAATCAGCCCCAGCATTTT. As protein: CASSSGSFGNQPQHF.